The clone carrying this T cell receptor beta chain was counted many times. What it binds is not known. This record comes from a study of T cells in Graves' hyperthyroidism and ophthalmopathy. Study-wide context: Peripheral blood was obtained at initial diagnosis, preceding any treatment. Notes on the study in general: Stable hyperthyroidism was separated from ophthalmopathy by a model based on 13 V-J features. Clonotypes that were expanded in thyroid above 0.001 mostly appeared in blood too.

Lactation, pregnancy, other autoimmune disease or uncontrolled infection excluded patients. Amplification yielded TCR beta CDR3 regions, with RNA transcripts as the source. The study used the HTBI primer set for a first-round RT-PCR of the TCR CDR3. TCRdb passed the multiplex PCR reads through MiXCR, listing each CDR3 protein once. Altogether 250,000 to 300,000 distinct CDR3 sequences are present, roughly 14% being singletons, with the ten largest covering 13%. Trimming left V 2 bases short and J 7 bases short, with 15 bases between. This CDR3 spans 15 amino acids. Germline V gene data show CDR1 as SNHLY and CDR2 as FYNNEI.

The sequencing input was blood. The rearrangement joins TRBV2 to TRBJ1-5; a weak D match, TRBD1 (5 bases). This receptor was taken from a woman in her forties with Graves' hyperthyroidism that later progressed to Graves' ophthalmopathy. The CDR3, as DNA: TGTGCCAGCAGTGAATACAGGTCAGGAGGGCAGCCCCAGCATTTT. It is translated as CASSEYRSGGQPQHF.